The sequence of this TCR beta chain was determined in a study of cytomegalovirus exposure and HLA in healthy donors. Study summary: A data release that came early held approximately 85 million unique TCRs from HLA-typed donors.

Primers for the PCR totalled 60 Vbeta and 13 Jbeta. Libraries were prepared by immunoSEQ multiplex PCR; TCRdb keeps only in-frame clonotypes and omits some of them. The sample records about 160,000 clones, over 75% being singletons. The germline V and J ends were trimmed by 6 bases and 4 bases, with 9 bases remaining between them. The CDR3 has 12 amino acids. The germline CDR1 and CDR2 sequences are KGHSH and LQKENI. Sequencing used PBMCs. The chain joins TRBV18 to TRBJ1-1; no reliable D call. The receptor's source is a man aged 40-49 years in good health and CMV-seronegative. This CDR3 is CASSLRSTEAFF. CDR3 DNA: TGTGCCAGCTCCCTTCGGAGCACTGAAGCTTTCTTT.